A selection of T cell receptor beta chains follows, all from one sample in a study of cytomegalovirus exposure and HLA in healthy donors. The table came from immunoSEQ multiplex PCR; TCRdb's copy has only in-frame clones and leaves some out. The table shows hundreds of thousands of clones, with over 75% occurring only once. Material for sequencing was PBMCs. These receptor sequences come from a girl aged 2 to 10 in good health and CMV-seronegative. CDR3s include the opening cysteine and the closing phenylalanine or tryptophan. A D gene is named only where the DNA matches it firmly. Clone size is given for some rows only: seen once, a few or many times, or a class if the clone is expanded.

V	length	J	D	size	CDR3	DNA
TRBV11-3	16	TRBJ2-2	TRBD1	-	CASSHPRQGNTGELFF	TGTGCCAGCAGCCACCCCAGACAGGGAAACACCGGGGAGCTGTTTTTT
TRBV25-1	15	TRBJ1-5	-	-	CASSDRGFGNQPQHF	TGTGCCAGCAGTGATCGAGGGTTTGGCAATCAGCCCCAGCATTTT
TRBV27	14	TRBJ1-1	-	few	CASSLEGVGGGLIF	TGTGCCAGCAGTTTAGAGGGGGTAGGTGGAGGACTCATCTTT
TRBV4-2	19	TRBJ2-7	TRBD1	-	CASSQDEGDSHHLPTEQYF	TGTGCCAGCAGCCAAGATGAGGGGGACAGCCACCACCTTCCTACCGAGCAGTACTTC
TRBV6-5	13	TRBJ2-3	-	-	CASSTSHSDTQYF	TGTGCCAGCAGTACCTCCCATAGTGATACGCAGTATTTT
TRBV5-4	16	TRBJ2-5	-	once	CASSLGPAQGQETQYF	TGTGCCAGCAGCTTGGGCCCCGCCCAGGGCCAAGAGACCCAGTACTTC
TRBV30	16	TRBJ2-3	-	-	CAWSGPPATSTDTQYF	TGTGCCTGGAGTGGCCCCCCCGCCACTAGCACAGATACGCAGTATTTT
TRBV9	14	TRBJ2-7	-	few	CASSVGTGSGEQYF	TGTGCCAGCAGCGTAGGAACAGGGAGTGGCGAGCAGTACTTC
TRBV10-3	13	TRBJ1-2	TRBD1	-	CATGQGFAYGYTF	TGTGCCACTGGACAGGGTTTCGCCTATGGCTACACCTTC
TRBV27	15	TRBJ1-2	-	-	CASSHATGANYGYTF	TGTGCCAGCAGTCACGCGACAGGAGCTAACTATGGCTACACCTTC
TRBV29-1	14	TRBJ2-3	TRBD2	-	CSVVAGGHTDTQYF	TGCAGCGTTGTAGCGGGGGGACACACAGATACGCAGTATTTT
TRBV27	15	TRBJ2-1	-	-	CASSPSGSSYNEQFF	TGTGCCAGCAGCCCCTCTGGGAGCTCCTACAATGAGCAGTTCTTC
TRBV9	15	TRBJ2-7	TRBD2	-	CASSVGSGSTYEQYF	TGTGCCAGCAGCGTAGGTAGCGGGAGTACGTACGAGCAGTACTTC
TRBV27	19	TRBJ2-1	TRBD2	-	CASSSRGRAGTSGHNEQFF	TGTGCCAGCAGTTCCAGGGGGCGGGCCGGGACTAGCGGACACAATGAGCAGTTCTTC
TRBV6-6	15	TRBJ2-3	TRBD2	-	CASSYVAGGRDTQYF	TGTGCCAGCAGTTACGTGGCGGGAGGGCGGGATACGCAGTATTTT
TRBV5-4	14	TRBJ1-2	TRBD1	-	CASRVTGGLYGYTF	TGTGCCAGCAGGGTTACAGGGGGGCTCTATGGCTACACCTTC
TRBV5-1	16	TRBJ2-1	-	-	CASSLVLASDYNEQFF	TGCGCCAGCAGCTTGGTTCTAGCCTCGGACTACAATGAGCAGTTCTTC